This passage covers 27 T cell receptor beta chains from one sample sequenced in a study of graft-versus-host responses after intestinal transplantation. TCRdb's table, derived via immunoSEQ multiplex PCR, lists solely in-frame clones and lacks some. The top ten hold around 0.19% of the sample, which has roughly 130,000 clones, around 90% seen once. Their specific antigens are unknown. Material: unstimulated CD4+ T cells sorted from spleen or lymph node cells, obtained before intestinal transplant. The receptors were sampled from a human donor who received an intestinal transplant.

The chain uses TRBV6-4 and TRBJ2-1; D call uncertain. The germline V and J ends were trimmed by 10 bases and 2 bases, with 12 bases remaining between them. CDR1 and CDR2 from the germline V gene are MRHNA and SNTAGT. The CDR3 is 13 amino acids. The chain's CDR3 is CATSLGPYNEQFF. The CDR3 coding sequence is TGTGCCACCTCATTGGGCCCCTACAATGAGCAGTTCTTC.

The V and J genes are TRBV7-6 and TRBJ2-7; the match to TRBD2 covers 8 bases. The trim removed 5 bases at V and 4 bases at J, leaving 4 bases unmatched. CDR3 length: 13 amino acids. Germline CDR1 and CDR2: SGHVS and FNYEAQ. The CDR3, as DNA: TGTGCCAGCAGCCTCAGCGGGGGTTACGAGCAGTACTTC. Its protein product is CASSLSGGYEQYF.

The rearrangement uses TRBV19 and TRBJ2-5; D unclear. The DNA end is a closer match to TRBJ2-7, so the J assignment may be wrong. Germline loops: CDR1 LNHDA, CDR2 SQIVND (reference sequence). This CDR3 contains 17 residues. This CDR3 is CASSIDLFGLRSYEQYF. The DNA for the CDR3 is TGTGCCAGTAGTATAGATCTATTTGGGCTGCGATCCTACGAGCAGTACTTC.

The CDR3 loop reads CASSVGLAGILYNEQFF. The CDR3 DNA sequence: TGCGCCAGCAGCGTTGGACTAGCGGGGATACTCTACAATGAGCAGTTCTTC. The J gene is TRBJ2-1, the V gene TRBV5-1, with 12 bases lining up with TRBD2. The CDR3 has 17 residues. The V gene end was trimmed by 4 bases and the J gene end by 3 bases; junction bases not matched to a gene: 8. Germline assignment: CDR1 SGHRS and CDR2 YFSETQ.

The chain joins TRBV27 to TRBJ2-7, with 9 bases fitting TRBD1. Germline V CDR1 and CDR2: MNHEY, SMNVEV (reference sequence). CDR3 length equals 14 residues. V gave up 5 bases and J gave up 3 bases; unmatched junction bases: 5. The CDR3 DNA reads TGTGCCAGCAGTAAACAGGGGGCGAGCTACGAGCAGTACTTC. This codes for CASSKQGASYEQYF.

The V and J genes are TRBV6-5 and TRBJ2-6; D uncertain. Germline assignment: CDR1 MNHEY and CDR2 SVGAGI. V was clipped by 5 bases and J by 13 bases, with 15 bases between them. The CDR3 runs 13 residues. The CDR3 loop is CASSPPHPGVLTF. In nucleotides, the CDR3 is TGTGCCAGCAGTCCCCCTCACCCCGGGGTCCTGACTTTC.

The genes are TRBV5-1 and TRBJ1-1; possibly TRBD1 for D (5 bases). The CDR3 extends over 14 amino acids. Germline values: CDR1 SGHRS, CDR2 YFSETQ. Trimming removed 4 bases from V and 0 bases from J, with 10 bases in between. The CDR3 here is CASSPGFMNTEAFF. As DNA, the CDR3 is TGCGCCAGCAGCCCAGGGTTTATGAACACTGAAGCTTTCTTT.

This chain links TRBV18 with TRBJ2-7, with 13 bases lining up with TRBD2. The V segment lost 5 bases and the J segment 1 base; nucleotides outside the gene matches: 2. Germline V gene sequence: CDR1 KGHSH, CDR2 LQKENI. This CDR3 is 15 amino acids long. The CDR3 loop reads CASSTTSGGSYEQYF. In nucleotides, the CDR3 is TGTGCCAGCTCAACGACTAGCGGGGGGTCCTACGAGCAGTACTTC. The full variable domain, with the rest looked up from reference TRBV18 and TRBJ2-7, is NAGVMQNPRHLVRRRGQEARLRCSPMKGHSHVYWYRQLPEEGLKFMVYLQKENIIDESGMPKERFSAEFPKEGPSILRIQQVVRGDSAAYFCASSTTSGGSYEQYFGPGTRLTVT.

A note on this clone: The same CDR3 can be traced to other DNA sequences in this sample. The chain links TRBV6-5 to TRBJ1-2; D not resolved. In germline, CDR1 is MNHEY, CDR2 SVGAGI. Trimming shortened V by 6 bases and J by 5 bases, and 16 bases separated the two germline ends. The CDR3 is 14 amino acids. CDR3 bases: TGTGCCAGCAGCCAAGGAGCCCGCGGGTATGGCTACACCTTC. Amino acids: CASSQGARGYGYTF.

The chain employs TRBV19 and TRBJ2-5, with 12 nucleotides matching TRBD2. The CDR3 consists of 14 residues. The germline V gene has CDR1 LNHDA and CDR2 SQIVND (reference sequence). CDR3 DNA sequence: TGTGCGACTAGCGGGAGAACGTGGGGAGAGACCCAGTACTTC. Translated, it gives CATSGRTWGETQYF.

The chain couples TRBV7-6 to TRBJ2-7, with 8 bases lining up with TRBD1. This CDR3 has 15 amino acids. V lost 5 bases to trimming and J lost 2 bases; unmatched junction nucleotides: 8. Germline values: CDR1 SGHVS, CDR2 FNYEAQ. This CDR3 is CASSPGRTGTYEQYF. As DNA, the CDR3 is TGTGCCAGCAGCCCCGGCAGGACAGGGACCTACGAGCAGTACTTC.

The chain links TRBV5-4 to TRBJ1-4, with no clear D. The CDR3 contains 13 residues. The V end lost 3 bases, the J end lost 9 bases, and 12 bases lay between the germline ends. Germline V gives CDR1 SGHNT, CDR2 YYREEE (reference sequence). The CDR3 DNA follows: TGTGCCAGCAGCTCGTCCCCGAACCAAAAACTGTTTTTT. Translating gives CASSSSPNQKLFF.

The rearrangement uses TRBV28 and TRBJ1-5, with a possible D match to TRBD1 (5 bases). The CDR3 consists of 16 residues. Germline CDR1 and CDR2: MDHEN and SYDVKM. The V gene lost 6 bases and the J gene lost 6 bases, with 21 bases spanning the gap. Written as DNA, the CDR3 is TGTGCCAGCAGGCGCTCCTCCGGGACCTGGACTCAGCCCCAGCATTTT. Its protein product is CASRRSSGTWTQPQHF.

The chain carries TRBV7-3 and TRBJ2-5, with TRBD2 matching 14 bases. This CDR3 has 17 residues. From germline, CDR1 is SGHTA and CDR2 FQGTGA. After removal of 4 bases from V and 4 bases from J, the junction contained 8 bases not matched to a gene. The CDR3 coding sequence is TGTGCCAGCAGCTCCGGACTAGCGGGAGGTAGTGGAGAGACCCAGTACTTC. Residues: CASSSGLAGGSGETQYF.

The chain is built from TRBV18 and TRBJ1-3; D remains unclear. Germline V gene sequence: CDR1 KGHSH, CDR2 LQKENI. V lost 6 bases and J 0 bases, leaving 15 bases between the germline ends. The CDR3 spans 16 residues. The CDR3 is CASSLSSGISGNTIYF. The CDR3 nucleotides read TGTGCCAGCTCGCTGTCTTCTGGAATCTCTGGAAACACCATATATTTT.

The chain uses TRBV28 and TRBJ2-2; D possibly corresponds to TRBD2 (6 bases). Trimming stripped 3 bases from V and 4 bases from J, with 21 bases between. Germline V CDR1 and CDR2: MDHEN, SYDVKM. The CDR3 is 18 residues long. CDR3 nucleotides: TGTGCCAGCAGTTTTTCGGTGGGTGGGAGGTCAGGCACCGGGGAGCTGTTTTTT. It encodes CASSFSVGGRSGTGELFF.

This chain uses TRBV7-3 with TRBJ2-1; 7 nucleotides agree with TRBD1. Losses at the gene ends were 1 base for V and 4 bases for J; bases not matched to a gene: 7. Germline-derived CDR1 and CDR2 are SGHTA and FQGTGA. This CDR3 is 16 amino acids long. In nucleotides, the CDR3 is TGTGCCAGCAGCTTAAGAGAGGGGGCTAGGTACAATGAGCAGTTCTTC. Amino acids: CASSLREGARYNEQFF.

The chain joins TRBV11-2 to TRBJ2-7; 8 nucleotides line up with TRBD1. This CDR3 contains 14 residues. CDR1 is SGHAT, CDR2 FQNNGV, per germline. Unmatched junction bases numbered 6, after V lost 5 bases and J lost 3 bases. CDR3 in amino acids: CASSGRGRVYEQYF. DNA of the CDR3: TGTGCCAGCAGCGGCAGGGGGCGCGTCTACGAGCAGTACTTC.

The V gene is TRBV5-1, the J gene TRBJ1-1; D perhaps matches TRBD1 (6 bases). Per the germline V gene, CDR1 is SGHRS and CDR2 is YFSETQ. V lost 2 bases and J lost 4, with 12 bases in between. CDR3 length: 14 amino acids. DNA for the CDR3: TGCGCCAGCAGCTTACAGGGTCTGGGCACTGAAGCTTTCTTT. It is translated as CASSLQGLGTEAFF.

The gene calls are TRBV10-3 and TRBJ1-5, with D hard to call. V shed 0 bases and J shed 6 bases, with 6 bases lying between them. The CDR3 has 13 amino acids. Germline loops: CDR1 ENHRY, CDR2 SYGVKD. As DNA, the CDR3 is TGTGCCATCAGTGAGTCGACGGGTCAGCCCCAGCATTTT. Its translation is CAISESTGQPQHF.

This chain uses TRBV11-2 with TRBJ1-3, with D tentatively TRBD1 (5 bases). V was clipped by 2 bases and J by 4 bases, with 18 bases between them. This CDR3 is 17 amino acids long. In germline, CDR1 is SGHAT, CDR2 FQNNGV. The CDR3 region is CASSLWGGGNSGNTIYF. CDR3 nucleotides: TGTGCCAGCAGCTTATGGGGTGGGGGAAATTCCGGAAACACCATATATTTT.

This clone was observed a single time. The CDR3 spells CASSGGQDPEAFF. In DNA, the CDR3 is TGTGCCAGCAGTGGCGGACAGGACCCTGAAGCTTTCTTT. This chain links TRBV5-4 with TRBJ1-1, with 7 bases identical to TRBD1. This CDR3 is 13 amino acids long. CDR1 and CDR2 (germline): SGHNT, YYREEE (reference sequence). Losses at the gene ends were 5 bases for V and 6 bases for J; bases not matched to a gene: 7.

J is TRBJ2-3 and V is TRBV9; 7 nucleotides align to TRBD2. Germline CDR1 reads SGDLS; CDR2 reads YYNGEE. After removal of 6 bases from V and 6 bases from J, the junction contained 10 bases not matched to a gene. CDR3 length equals 14 residues. For the CDR3, the DNA is TGTGCCAGCACCCCCGGGGGGTGGGAGGATACGCAGTATTTT. Translated: CASTPGGWEDTQYF.

The genes are TRBV5-1 and TRBJ1-3; D perhaps matches TRBD1 (5 bases). V was clipped by 4 bases and J by 4 bases, with 9 bases between them. This CDR3 has 13 residues. Germline CDR1 reads SGHRS; CDR2 reads YFSETQ. Written as DNA, the CDR3 is TGCGCCAGCAGCCCACGGACAGGAAACACCATATATTTT. Its protein is CASSPRTGNTIYF.

The CDR3 here is CASSRTGDQPQHF. The DNA of the CDR3 is TGTGCCAGTAGCAGGACAGGAGATCAGCCCCAGCATTTT. This chain connects TRBV19 to TRBJ1-5, with 7 positions matching TRBD1. The V segment lost 6 bases and the J segment 5 bases; nucleotides outside the gene matches: 4. CDR3 length: 13 residues. From germline, CDR1 is LNHDA and CDR2 SQIVND (reference sequence).

The DNA for the CDR3 is TGTGCCATCAGTGACCCGACGGCGGGAGGCCAGTTCTTC. This sequence encodes CAISDPTAGGQFF. The V gene is TRBV10-3, the J gene TRBJ2-1, with 8 bases fitting TRBD2. The CDR3 runs to 13 residues. The V and J ends lost 3 bases and 13 bases, in that order; junction bases with no gene match: 8. In germline, CDR1 is ENHRY, CDR2 SYGVKD.

As DNA, the CDR3 is TGTGCCAGCAGTCCGACAGCTAACTATGGCTACACCTTC. Amino acid sequence: CASSPTANYGYTF. The chain is built from TRBV28 and TRBJ1-2, with D perhaps matching TRBD1 (5 bases). The CDR3 is made up of 13 amino acids. The germline V gene encodes CDR1 MDHEN and CDR2 SYDVKM. Deletions cut 5 bases from V and 0 bases from J, with 7 bases between.